These T cell receptor beta chains were read from a single sample in a study of cytomegalovirus exposure and HLA in healthy donors. Sequenced by immunoSEQ multiplex PCR; TCRdb stores in-frame clones only, minus some. The data show about 150,000 clones, with around four fifths seen just once and 1% held by the top ten. The specimen sequenced was PBMCs. These receptors all stem from a woman between 45 and 65 years old in good health and CMV-seropositive. Each CDR3 is given with its conserved first and last residue. Each record gives: V gene, J gene, clone size, D gene, CDR3 protein, CDR3 DNA. The D gene is left open where the match is weak. Clone size is given for some rows only: seen once, a few or many times, or a class if the clone is expanded.

>TRBV9|TRBJ2-1|few|TRBD2
CASSITSGSSYNEQFF
TGTGCCAGCAGTATCACTAGCGGGAGCTCCTACAATGAGCAGTTCTTC
>TRBV14|TRBJ1-1|-|-
CASSRLVGMNTEAFF
TGTGCCAGCAGCCGGTTGGTTGGCATGAACACTGAAGCTTTCTTT
>TRBV18|TRBJ2-7|-|-
CASSDQGLGYEQYF
TGTGCCAGCTCGGACCAGGGGCTTGGGTACGAGCAGTACTTC
>TRBV18|TRBJ1-4|-|-
CASFQGGNEKLFF
TGTGCCAGCTTTCAAGGGGGAAATGAAAAACTGTTTTTT
>TRBV4-3|TRBJ1-2|-|TRBD1
CASSRWTGGDNYGYTF
TGCGCCAGCAGCCGCTGGACAGGGGGGGATAACTATGGCTACACCTTC
>TRBV28|TRBJ2-7|-|-
CASMYRRTYEQYF
TGTGCCAGCATGTACAGGCGAACCTACGAGCAGTACTTC
>TRBV10-1|TRBJ1-5|-|-
CARRGMARDSNQPQHF
TGCGCCAGGAGGGGGATGGCCAGGGATAGCAATCAGCCCCAGCATTTT
>TRBV7-2|TRBJ2-7|-|-
CASSLAGGYYEQYF
TGTGCCAGCAGCTTAGCAGGAGGGTACTACGAGCAGTACTTC
>TRBV30|TRBJ1-3|-|-
CAWSGVPGNTIYF
TGTGCCTGGAGTGGAGTACCTGGAAACACCATATATTTT
>TRBV7-8|TRBJ2-3|-|TRBD2
CASSLATSGGSGTQYF
TGTGCCAGCAGCTTAGCGACTAGCGGGGGCTCTGGTACGCAGTATTTT
>TRBV19|TRBJ2-2|-|-
CASWSGRELFF
TGTGCCAGTTGGAGTGGTAGGGAGCTGTTTTTT
>TRBV4-1|TRBJ2-7|-|-
CASSPRDDEEQYF
TGCGCCAGCAGCCCGCGGGACGACGAAGAGCAGTACTTC
>TRBV27|TRBJ2-5|-|TRBD1
CASSPDYDRGQETQYF
TGTGCCAGCAGTCCAGATTATGACAGGGGGCAAGAGACCCAGTACTTC
>TRBV27|TRBJ2-7|-|-
CASRGLGTERPYEQYF
TGTGCCAGCAGGGGACTCGGGACAGAACGTCCCTACGAGCAGTACTTC
>TRBV21-1|TRBJ2-7|-|-
CARINLNGTSGYEQYF
TGTGCCAGAATTAACCTTAATGGGACTAGCGGTTACGAGCAGTACTTC
>TRBV19|TRBJ1-2|-|TRBD1
CASSMTGDGYTF
TGTGCCAGTAGTATGACAGGGGATGGCTACACCTTC
>TRBV7-2|TRBJ1-1|-|-
CASSLWALQGTEAFF
TGTGCCAGCAGCTTATGGGCCCTCCAGGGCACTGAAGCTTTCTTT
>TRBV27|TRBJ2-7|-|-
CASSWGESYEQYF
TGTGCCAGCAGTTGGGGGGAGAGCTACGAGCAGTACTTC
>TRBV21-1|TRBJ2-7|-|-
CASGPPPTGLYEQYF
TGTGCCAGCGGCCCACCCCCGACAGGGCTCTACGAGCAGTACTTC
>TRBV6-5|TRBJ2-2|-|-
CASSCSWGGRGGELFF
TGTGCCAGCAGTTGCTCTTGGGGGGGGCGGGGCGGGGAGCTGTTTTTT
>TRBV29-1|TRBJ2-7|-|TRBD1
CSVLGQGGRNEQYF
TGCAGCGTCCTAGGACAGGGAGGACGAAACGAGCAGTACTTC
>TRBV18|TRBJ2-7|-|-
CASSPESGRGYEQYF
TGTGCCAGCTCACCCGAGAGCGGCAGAGGCTACGAGCAGTACTTC
>TRBV29-1|TRBJ2-5|-|TRBD1
CSVDWTGAQTQYF
TGCAGCGTTGACTGGACAGGGGCACAGACCCAGTACTTC
>TRBV9|TRBJ2-7|-|TRBD1
CASSVGGQGGYEQYF
TGTGCCAGCAGCGTAGGCGGACAGGGAGGCTACGAGCAGTACTTC
>TRBV5-6|TRBJ1-4|once|-
CASVRAGAEKLFF
TGTGCCAGCGTAAGGGCAGGGGCGGAAAAACTGTTTTTT
>TRBV7-6|TRBJ2-1|few|TRBD1
CASSSRGNDEQFF
TGTGCCAGCAGCTCCAGGGGGAACGATGAGCAGTTCTTC
>TRBV15|TRBJ2-7|-|TRBD1
CATSRERGRTGAYEQYF
TGTGCCACCAGCAGAGAACGCGGCCGGACAGGGGCCTACGAGCAGTACTTC